This is a list of T cell receptor beta chains from one sample in a study of T cell responses to AZD1222 COVID-19 vaccine. Assay: immunoSEQ multiplex PCR; the TCRdb copy retains only in-frame clones and omits some. This sample has about 110,000 clones, with over 75% found just once. This sample comprised peripheral blood, obtained on day 0 of AZD1222 vaccination. The receptor source for this set is an adult in good health. The CDR3 runs from the conserved cysteine through the conserved F or W. The D gene is left open where the match is weak. Size tells how often a clone was seen (once, few, many) or the class of an expanded clone, and some rows leave it out.

few | - | TRBJ1-1 | TRBV5-1 | TGCGCCAGCAGGCCGGGTCGAAGACCGGGTGGGTCGGACACTGAAGCTTTCTTT | CASRPGRRPGGSDTEAFF
few | - | TRBJ1-5 | TRBV30 | TGTGCCTGGAGTTTGACCGTCAATCAGCCCCAGCATTTT | CAWSLTVNQPQHF
- | - | TRBJ2-7 | TRBV27 | TGTGCCAGCAGTTTCCAGCGGGCGGATCCCTCCTACGAGCAGTACTTC | CASSFQRADPSYEQYF
- | - | TRBJ2-7 | TRBV6-5 | TGTGCCAGCAGTTACTCGAACGCTCGGGTGCGCGAGCAGTACTTC | CASSYSNARVREQYF
- | - | TRBJ2-7 | TRBV27 | TGTGCCAGCAGTTCACGGGCCAGGGTCTACGAGCAGTACTTC | CASSSRARVYEQYF
- | - | TRBJ2-1 | TRBV5-4 | TGTGCCAGCAGCTTGTCAAAGGGGGGGAGGAATGAGCAGTTCTTC | CASSLSKGGRNEQFF
- | - | TRBJ1-3 | TRBV7-9 | TGTGCCAGCAGCTTAGCGTTAGGAAACTCTGGAAACACCATATATTTT | CASSLALGNSGNTIYF
- | TRBD1 | TRBJ1-6 | TRBV9 | TGTGCCAGCAGCGCGAGACAGGGGAATTCACCCCTCCACTTT | CASSARQGNSPLHF
- | - | TRBJ2-5 | TRBV11-2 | TGTGCCAGCAGCTTAACCGGGACACCTCAAGAGACCCAGTACTTC | CASSLTGTPQETQYF
- | - | TRBJ1-4 | TRBV18 | TGTGCCAGCTCAAGCCGGCCTGAAGAAAAACTGTTTTTT | CASSSRPEEKLFF
- | - | TRBJ1-1 | TRBV12-3/TRBV12-4 | TGTGCCAGTAACATAAGGGGGACTGAAGCTTTCTTT | CASNIRGTEAFF
- | - | TRBJ1-1 | TRBV14 | TGTGCCAGCAGCCAAGGGGTACGCGCTTTCTTT | CASSQGVRAFF
- | - | TRBJ2-7 | TRBV15 | TGTGCCACCAGTTTAGAAGTAGGCTACGAGCAGTACTTC | CATSLEVGYEQYF
- | TRBD1 | TRBJ1-1 | TRBV29-1 | TGCAGCGTTGTCCCAGGGGGCACTGAAGCTTTCTTT | CSVVPGGTEAFF
- | - | TRBJ2-7 | TRBV2 | TGTGCCAGCAGTGAGAGTATCCGCGAGCAGTACTTC | CASSESIREQYF
- | - | TRBJ2-5 | TRBV7-9 | TGTGCCAGCAGCTTACCTAGCCCGGAGACCCAGTACTTC | CASSLPSPETQYF
once | - | TRBJ2-7 | TRBV30 | TGTGCCTGGAGTTCGGGGTCGAGGGAGCAGTACTTC | CAWSSGSREQYF
- | - | TRBJ2-1 | TRBV25-1 | TGTGCCAGCAGTGATTACAGGTTCTACAATGAGCAGTTCTTC | CASSDYRFYNEQFF
- | TRBD2 | TRBJ2-3 | TRBV3-1/TRBV3-2 | TGTGCCAGCAGCCAACTTGGGGTGACTAGCGGGGGGGCCTTGGATACGCAGTATTTT | CASSQLGVTSGGALDTQYF
once | - | TRBJ1-1 | TRBV12-3/TRBV12-4 | TGTGCCAGCAGTACCACCGATGAAGCTTTCTTT | CASSTTDEAFF
few | TRBD1 | TRBJ1-2 | TRBV19 | TGTGCCAGTAGCAACCCGCAGGGGGGGAGTGGCTACACCTTC | CASSNPQGGSGYTF
- | TRBD2 | TRBJ2-2 | TRBV11-3 | TGTGCCAGCAGCTCCCATTGGACTAGCCGTAACACCGGGGAGCTGTTTTTT | CASSSHWTSRNTGELFF
- | TRBD2 | TRBJ2-5 | TRBV18 | TGTGCCAGCTCACAGAGCGGGAAGGAGACCCAGTACTTC | CASSQSGKETQYF
- | TRBD1 | TRBJ1-2 | TRBV10-3 | TGTGCCATCAGTGAGTCGAACAGGGGGAACTATGGCTACACCTTC | CAISESNRGNYGYTF
few | - | TRBJ2-4 | TRBV5-5 | TGTGCCAGCGATTCAGGCCTAAATCTAGCCAAAAACATTCAGTACTTC | CASDSGLNLAKNIQYF
- | TRBD1 | TRBJ1-2 | TRBV10-3 | TGTGCCATCAGTGGACAGGGTGATGGCTACACCTTC | CAISGQGDGYTF
- | - | TRBJ1-6 | TRBV11-2 | TGTGCCAGCAGCTTAGTCACCCCCTATAATTCACCCCTCCACTTT | CASSLVTPYNSPLHF
few | TRBD2 | TRBJ2-2 | TRBV19 | TGTGCCAGTAGCAAAGAGGGACTAGCGGACGGGGAGCTGTTTTTT | CASSKEGLADGELFF
once | TRBD1 | TRBJ2-3 | TRBV24-1 | TGTGCCACCAGTGAACAGGGGCCTCCGCGGGATACGCAGTATTTT | CATSEQGPPRDTQYF
- | TRBD2 | TRBJ2-2 | TRBV6-2/TRBV6-3 | TGTGCCAGCAGTCCGACTAGCGGGACTAAGCTTTTCGGGGAGCTGTTTTTT | CASSPTSGTKLFGELFF
- | TRBD1 | TRBJ1-2 | TRBV2 | TGTGCCAGCAGAGGGACAGGGGGGCGAGGTGGCTACACCTTC | CASRGTGGRGGYTF
- | TRBD1 | TRBJ1-2 | TRBV28 | TGTGCCAGCAGTGTAGGGGGCGCTGTCTATGGCTACACCTTC | CASSVGGAVYGYTF
- | TRBD1 | TRBJ1-4 | TRBV2 | TGTGCCAGCAGTTCCGACAGGGGGCAGGAAAAACTGTTTTTT | CASSSDRGQEKLFF
- | - | TRBJ2-7 | TRBV7-9 | TGTGCCAGCAGCAAGAGAACAGGGTATACCTACGAGCAGTACTTC | CASSKRTGYTYEQYF
- | - | TRBJ2-1 | TRBV15 | TGTGCCACTGCGACAGGCCTCACCTACAATGAGCAGTTCTTC | CATATGLTYNEQFF
- | - | TRBJ1-1 | TRBV4-3 | TGCGCCAGCAGCCAAGATAATGTAGGGGGGACTGAAGCTTTCTTT | CASSQDNVGGTEAFF
- | - | TRBJ1-1 | TRBV5-8 | TGTGCCAGCAGCTCACATTTCGCGGACACTGAAGCTTTCTTT | CASSSHFADTEAFF
- | - | TRBJ2-3 | TRBV9 | TGTGCCAGCAGCCTTGGACGGACAACAGATACGCAGTATTTT | CASSLGRTTDTQYF
- | TRBD1 | TRBJ1-5 | TRBV18 | TGTGCCAGCTCACCATCGGGACAGGGAAGCAATCAGCCCCAGCATTTT | CASSPSGQGSNQPQHF
- | - | TRBJ1-1 | TRBV5-4 | TGTGCCAGCAGCTTGGCCCGACAAGCGAACACTGAAGCTTTCTTT | CASSLARQANTEAFF
- | TRBD1 | TRBJ1-6 | TRBV9 | TGTGCCAGCAGCGTAGGATTCTCAACGGGGACAGGGAATAATTCACCCCTCCACTTT | CASSVGFSTGTGNNSPLHF
- | - | TRBJ2-7 | TRBV6-5 | TGTGCCAGCAGTAAGACAGGGGACTACTCCTACGAGCAGTACTTC | CASSKTGDYSYEQYF
medium-sized | - | TRBJ2-5 | TRBV29-1 | TGCAGCGTTGCAAAGGGAACAGAGGAGACCCAGTACTTC | CSVAKGTEETQYF
- | TRBD1 | TRBJ1-2 | TRBV18 | TGTGCCAGCTCTCCGGACAGGGGACTACAAGGCTACACCTTC | CASSPDRGLQGYTF
- | - | TRBJ2-7 | TRBV28 | TGTGCCAGCAGTTTAGGGGGAAAGCGGAACGAGCAGTACTTC | CASSLGGKRNEQYF
- | TRBD1 | TRBJ1-5 | TRBV3-1/TRBV3-2 | TGTGCCAGCAGCCGCGGCAGGGGGAATCAGCCCCAGCATTTT | CASSRGRGNQPQHF
many | TRBD1 | TRBJ1-1 | TRBV4-3 | TGCGCCAGCAGCCAAGAACAGGGGGCCGAAGCTTTCTTT | CASSQEQGAEAFF
- | - | TRBJ1-6 | TRBV7-6 | TGTGCCAGCAGCCAAACGCGGTCACCCCTCCACTTT | CASSQTRSPLHF
- | - | TRBJ1-5 | TRBV2 | TGTGCCAGCGGTTCAACGGGGGGGAGCAATCAGCCCCAGCATTTT | CASGSTGGSNQPQHF
- | TRBD1 | TRBJ1-5 | TRBV6-6 | TGTGCCAGCCTGGGGACAGGGAACAATCAGCCCCAGCATTTT | CASLGTGNNQPQHF
few | TRBD2 | TRBJ2-5 | TRBV9 | TGTGCCAGCAGCGTAGCTGAGGGCGGGAGGGCCGAAGAGACCCAGTACTTC | CASSVAEGGRAEETQYF
- | - | TRBJ2-7 | TRBV23-1 | TGCGCCAGCAGTAGTCCCGGGACCCCCTACGAGCAGTACTTC | CASSSPGTPYEQYF
- | - | TRBJ1-1 | TRBV27 | TGTGCCAGCAGTTTAAGACCCGGAGGTAACACTGAAGCTTTCTTT | CASSLRPGGNTEAFF